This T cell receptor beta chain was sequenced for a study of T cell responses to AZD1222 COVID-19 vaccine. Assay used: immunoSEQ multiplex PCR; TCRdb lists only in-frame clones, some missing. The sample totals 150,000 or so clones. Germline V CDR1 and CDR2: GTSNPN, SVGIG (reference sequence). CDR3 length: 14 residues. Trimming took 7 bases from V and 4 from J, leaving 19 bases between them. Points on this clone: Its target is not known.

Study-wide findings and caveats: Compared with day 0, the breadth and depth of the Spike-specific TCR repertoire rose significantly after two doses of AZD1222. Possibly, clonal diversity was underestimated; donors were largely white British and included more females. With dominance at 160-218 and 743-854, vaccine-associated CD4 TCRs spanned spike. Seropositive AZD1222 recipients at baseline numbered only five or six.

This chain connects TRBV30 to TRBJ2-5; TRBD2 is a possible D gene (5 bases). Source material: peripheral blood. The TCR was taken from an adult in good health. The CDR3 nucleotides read TGTGCCTTCACTCGGACTTCCGTAAGAGAGACCCAGTACTTC. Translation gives CAFTRTSVRETQYF.